Described below is a single TCR beta chain sequence and its context. Its binding antigen is unknown. No base quality values were provided; no much bigger clone lies one nucleotide off. Every bulk PBMC sample was loaded with the same fixed amount of around 400 ng of DNA. Following the manufacturer instructions, the immunoSEQ TCRb Assay kit was used to amplify TCR beta CDR3 sequences from genomic DNA. The KAPA Library Quantification Kit for Illumina platforms was used to quantify pooled libraries by qPCR. Pooled libraries were sequenced on an Illumina NextSeq 500, clustered at roughly 0.55-1.1 pM. The authors' analysis ran thus. Analysis of the TCR data relied on immunoSEQ ANALYZER and the R LymphoSeq package. A rearrangement efficiency score was calculated as productive divided by the sum of productive and non-productive CDR3 sequences. Clonality was assessed using the Gini coefficient and diversity using the Renyi index at alpha=1, with pairwise comparisons between timepoints within each patient. In LymphoSeq, clonal relatedness was computed using an edit distance of 3, and repertoire similarity was computed using the Bhattacharyya coefficient. Linear discriminant analysis on week-3 changes in clonality and diversity was built with the R MASS and caret packages to classify response. TCRdb provides this immuneACCESS table in a form limited to in-frame rearrangements. Some clones are lacking; in checked studies, under half of them reflect an unresolved V gene, and why the rest are absent is not known. For V, J and clone size, that table is used; D and trimming come from the DNA. This sample comprises 7,000 or so clones, roughly 88% of them detected only once. Together, the top ten hold around 35% of the sample.

This sample was included in a study of blood T cell dynamics during melanoma immunotherapy (dated by TCRdb to the early 2020s). At the level of the whole study: Patients had metastatic melanoma and received first-line pembrolizumab or nivolumab plus ipilimumab as standard of care in the United Kingdom. To find early correlates of response, peripheral T cell receptor repertoires were profiled in metastatic melanoma patients before and after one cycle of checkpoint inhibitor therapy. A training cohort was formed from consecutive patients, and a further independent group of patients from the same centre was pooled into an external validation set. Study-wide findings and limitations: Unlike progressors, patients who went on to achieve disease control showed a bifurcated reorganization of the PBMC repertoire at W3, with either increased clonality or increased diversity. Whether the T cell clones driving repertoire changes were melanoma-specific or reflected general immune activation could not be determined in the study. The relatively small sample size was acknowledged as potentially limiting generalization of the results.

The sample's time point label, in plain terms: pre-treatment baseline. Blood samples were collected before treatment (T0) and at week 3 (W3), after the first cycle of checkpoint blockade. Except for a couple of patients with rapid clinical progression, response was assessed 12 weeks after the first infusion by RECIST 1.1; disease control meant complete response, partial response or stable disease. Patients were excluded for prior systemic cancer treatment, concomitant immunosuppressant therapy or synchronous other active malignancies. To track both circulating cells and T cell turnover, TCR beta was sequenced from bulk PBMC as well as from plasma cell-free DNA. PBMC were isolated from blood with Lymphoprep and SepMate tubes, followed by red cell lysis. QIAamp DNA Blood Mini kits were used to extract DNA from PBMC and sorted T cell subsets. Including the terminal cysteine and phenylalanine, the CDR3 comprises 15 residues. Only the CDR3 part of the read is kept: 45 bases, read in frame from the first base. CDR1 and CDR2 are read off the germline V gene as SGHRS and YFSETQ. From V the trimming removes 0 bases and from J it removes 7 bases, while the gene matches leave 7 bases of the junction unaccounted for.

The receptor chain draws on TRBV5-1 and TRBJ2-1, and 7 bases in between align with TRBD2. The clonotype originates from a human donor with melanoma. Some clones in this sample may be carry-over from other donors' samples. The specimen comprised blood, sampled from a patient treated with checkpoint blockade. The DNA reads TGCGCCAGCAGCTTGGACGGGGGGACCGTGAATGAGCAGTTCTTC. Its product reads: CASSLDGGTVNEQFF.